The rows below give T cell receptor beta chains drawn from one sample of a study of follicular helper T cells after annual influenza vaccination. TCRdb's copy holds only in-frame clones and misses some; the assay was immunoSEQ multiplex PCR. The sample holds about 27,000 clones; around 80% are singletons and the top ten take roughly 1.3%. This specimen consisted of CXCR5+ CD38- circulating T follicular helper cells from blood, obtained on the day of influenza vaccination. These receptors originate from an adult who received the influenza vaccine. The CDR3 runs from the conserved cysteine through the conserved F or W. The D gene is left open where the match is weak. The size field is filled for only some rows; it gives once, few, many or a size class.

j_call d_call clone_size v_call cdr3_aa cdr3_nt
TRBJ1-2 NA NA TRBV6-1 CASSGPGGKNYGYTF TGTGCCAGCAGTGGCCCCGGGGGGAAAAACTATGGCTACACCTTC
TRBJ2-6 NA NA TRBV28 CASETDSGANVLTF TGTGCCAGCGAGACAGACTCTGGGGCCAACGTCCTGACTTTC
TRBJ1-2 NA once TRBV9 CASSPGQGISGYTF TGTGCCAGCAGCCCTGGACAAGGCATTTCCGGCTACACCTTC
TRBJ2-7 TRBD1 NA TRBV6-1 CASGGQGDEQYF TGTGCCAGCGGGGGACAGGGCGACGAGCAGTACTTC
TRBJ1-6 NA NA TRBV11-2 CASSLGRTSPLHF TGTGCCAGCAGCTTAGGTAGAACTTCACCCCTCCACTTT
TRBJ2-1 NA NA TRBV28 CASISFSNEQFF TGTGCCAGCATCTCGTTTAGCAATGAGCAGTTCTTC
TRBJ2-2 TRBD1 NA TRBV2 CASRPLTGVTGELFF TGTGCCAGCAGGCCATTGACAGGGGTCACCGGGGAGCTGTTTTTT
TRBJ1-2 NA NA TRBV7-9 CASSGETESGGYTF TGTGCCAGCAGCGGCGAAACAGAGTCAGGAGGCTACACCTTC
TRBJ2-2 NA NA TRBV6-1 CATTPHPTNTGELFF TGTGCCACAACCCCACACCCAACGAACACCGGGGAGCTGTTTTTT
TRBJ1-4 NA few TRBV2 CASTERGFANEKLFF TGTGCCAGCACCGAACGGGGGTTCGCTAATGAAAAACTGTTTTTT
TRBJ2-7 TRBD2 NA TRBV18 CASSLIAGGSSSYEQYF TGTGCCAGCTCACTGATAGCGGGGGGTTCGAGCTCCTACGAGCAGTACTTC
TRBJ1-5 TRBD1 NA TRBV23-1 CANSRRQGVQPQHF TGCGCCAACTCCCGGAGGCAGGGGGTTCAGCCCCAGCATTTT
TRBJ2-3 NA NA TRBV19 CASSMRRLTDTQYF TGTGCCAGTAGTATGCGGCGGCTTACAGATACGCAGTATTTT
TRBJ2-2 TRBD1 NA TRBV9 CASSARDRVVTGELFF TGTGCCAGCAGCGCCCGGGACAGGGTAGTCACCGGGGAGCTGTTTTTT
TRBJ2-7 NA NA TRBV6-1 CASRETGTTYEQYF TGTGCCAGCAGGGAGACAGGCACAACCTACGAGCAGTACTTC
TRBJ1-2 NA NA TRBV5-1 CASRGEEAYGYTF TGCGCCAGCAGGGGGGAGGAGGCCTATGGCTACACCTTC
TRBJ1-2 TRBD1 NA TRBV28 CASSLGGQGGGYTF TGTGCCAGCAGTTTAGGAGGACAGGGAGGAGGCTACACCTTC
TRBJ1-1 NA NA TRBV6-1 CASSIQGFETEAFF TGTGCCAGCAGCATACAGGGATTCGAAACTGAAGCTTTCTTT
TRBJ2-2 NA NA TRBV7-7 CASSLEILGELFF TGTGCTAGCAGCTTAGAAATCCTCGGGGAGCTGTTTTTT
TRBJ1-1 NA NA TRBV2 CASSERSMNTEAFF TGTGCCAGCAGTGAGAGGAGCATGAACACTGAAGCTTTCTTT
TRBJ2-7 TRBD1 NA TRBV9 CASSAGAGTGGSEQYF TGTGCCAGCAGCGCCGGGGCAGGGACAGGGGGCTCCGAGCAGTACTTC
TRBJ2-3 NA NA TRBV7-7 CASSKDRGGTQYF TGTGCTAGCAGCAAAGACAGAGGGGGTACGCAGTATTTT
TRBJ1-1 NA NA TRBV7-9 CASSLGENTEAFF TGTGCCAGCAGCTTAGGAGAGAACACTGAAGCTTTCTTT
TRBJ1-6 NA NA TRBV5-1 CASSLEGRGPLHF TGCGCCAGCAGCTTGGAAGGGCGGGGACCCCTCCACTTT
TRBJ2-3 TRBD2 NA TRBV7-2 CASTVAAGGPYTQYF TGTGCCAGCACCGTCGCGGCGGGGGGGCCCTATACGCAGTATTTT
TRBJ1-1 NA NA TRBV2 CASRMQTEAFF TGTGCCAGCAGAATGCAGACTGAAGCTTTCTTT
TRBJ1-6 NA few TRBV6-5 CAAGIWAYNSPLHF TGTGCCGCAGGCATATGGGCTTATAATTCACCCCTCCACTTT
TRBJ2-1 TRBD2 NA TRBV2 CASSADLAGGRPYNEQFF TGTGCCAGCAGTGCCGACCTAGCGGGGGGCCGGCCCTACAATGAGCAGTTCTTC
TRBJ1-2 TRBD1 NA TRBV30 CAWNRGLGTGGYYGYTF TGTGCCTGGAATCGTGGCCTGGGAACAGGGGGCTACTATGGCTACACCTTC
TRBJ2-7 TRBD2 NA TRBV7-2 CASSLETSGSPHEQYF TGTGCCAGCAGCTTAGAGACTAGCGGGAGCCCCCACGAGCAGTACTTC
TRBJ2-7 NA NA TRBV29-1 CSVVNSYEQYF TGCAGCGTTGTTAACTCCTACGAGCAGTACTTC
TRBJ2-5 TRBD1 NA TRBV2 CASSEGRTGGGRETQYF TGTGCCAGCAGTGAAGGTAGAACAGGGGGCGGAAGAGAGACCCAGTACTTC
TRBJ1-5 NA NA TRBV10-3 CAISDGTGERSQHF TGTGCCATCAGTGATGGGACTGGGGAACGATCCCAGCATTTT
TRBJ2-3 NA few TRBV11-2 CASSFLSTDTQYF TGTGCCAGCAGCTTCCTGAGCACAGATACGCAGTATTTT
TRBJ2-1 NA NA TRBV19 CASSPGGGLVSNEQFF TGTGCCAGTAGTCCGGGGGGCGGACTAGTCTCCAATGAGCAGTTCTTC
TRBJ2-1 TRBD1 NA TRBV11-3 CASSLAGTGGNEQFF TGTGCCAGCAGCTTAGCCGGGACAGGGGGTAATGAGCAGTTCTTC
TRBJ2-2 NA NA TRBV5-1 CASSRTGELFF TGCGCCAGCAGCCGCACCGGGGAGCTGTTTTTT
TRBJ1-5 NA NA TRBV28 CASSSLLQMSNQPQHF TGTGCCAGCAGTTCTTTGCTTCAGATGAGCAATCAGCCCCAGCATTTT
TRBJ1-3 NA few TRBV5-8 CASSHAGLGNTIYF TGTGCCAGCAGCCACGCGGGGCTTGGAAACACCATATATTTT
TRBJ2-7 NA NA TRBV15 CATSRERAYEQYF TGTGCCACCAGCAGAGAGAGGGCATACGAGCAGTACTTC
TRBJ1-1 NA NA TRBV28 CASSPGDTLNTEAFF TGTGCCAGCAGTCCTGGGGACACTTTGAACACTGAAGCTTTCTTT
TRBJ1-5 TRBD1 NA TRBV6-1 CASITGGLGQPQHF TGTGCCAGCATTACAGGGGGTTTGGGTCAGCCCCAGCATTTT
TRBJ2-1 TRBD1 once TRBV19 CASSIRRDRWNEQFF TGTGCCAGTAGTATTCGTAGGGACAGGTGGAATGAGCAGTTCTTC
TRBJ2-3 TRBD1 NA TRBV29-1 CSVDPDRGYTQYF TGCAGCGTTGATCCGGACAGGGGGTATACGCAGTATTTT
TRBJ2-1 NA NA TRBV29-1 CSAESPRGFNEQFF TGCAGCGCAGAGTCCCCTCGGGGGTTCAATGAGCAGTTCTTC
TRBJ2-7 TRBD1 NA TRBV7-6 CASSLGRTGYEQYF TGTGCCAGCAGCTTAGGACGGACAGGGTACGAGCAGTACTTC
TRBJ1-4 NA NA TRBV4-1 CASSQDRRVGKLFF TGCGCCAGCAGCCAAGACAGGCGGGTTGGAAAACTGTTTTTT
TRBJ2-7 TRBD1 NA TRBV19 CASSPWTGSEQYF TGTGCCAGTAGTCCCTGGACAGGGAGCGAGCAGTACTTC
TRBJ2-3 NA NA TRBV6-6 CASAYPGLNTDTQYF TGTGCCAGCGCCTACCCGGGACTTAACACAGATACGCAGTATTTT
TRBJ2-5 NA NA TRBV11-2 CASSLGASERETQYF TGTGCCAGCAGCTTAGGGGCTAGCGAAAGGGAGACCCAGTACTTC
TRBJ2-5 TRBD2 NA TRBV7-9 CASSLPLGSGSPPETQYF TGTGCCAGCAGCTTACCCTTAGGTAGCGGGAGCCCCCCGGAGACCCAGTACTTC
TRBJ2-7 TRBD1 once TRBV19 CASSMSPGQGSYEQYF TGTGCCAGTAGTATGTCACCGGGACAGGGGAGCTACGAGCAGTACTTC
TRBJ1-6 TRBD1 NA TRBV7-6 CASSSHPTGMGNSPLHF TGTGCCAGCAGCTCCCACCCGACAGGGATGGGGAATTCACCCCTCCACTTT
TRBJ2-7 NA once TRBV6-6 CASSARGEQYF TGTGCCAGCAGCGCCCGAGGCGAGCAGTACTTC
TRBJ1-3 TRBD1 few TRBV28 CASSFHDRGTGNTIYF TGTGCCAGCAGTTTTCACGACAGGGGGACCGGAAACACCATATATTTT
TRBJ1-1 NA NA TRBV6-5 CASSFSGTEAFF TGTGCCAGCAGTTTCAGCGGGACTGAAGCTTTCTTT
TRBJ2-3 NA NA TRBV27 CASSEIRLATDTQYF TGTGCCAGCAGTGAAATCCGGCTAGCAACAGATACGCAGTATTTT
TRBJ2-2 TRBD1 few TRBV9 CASSSQGARAGELFF TGTGCCAGCAGCAGCCAGGGGGCGAGAGCCGGGGAGCTGTTTTTT